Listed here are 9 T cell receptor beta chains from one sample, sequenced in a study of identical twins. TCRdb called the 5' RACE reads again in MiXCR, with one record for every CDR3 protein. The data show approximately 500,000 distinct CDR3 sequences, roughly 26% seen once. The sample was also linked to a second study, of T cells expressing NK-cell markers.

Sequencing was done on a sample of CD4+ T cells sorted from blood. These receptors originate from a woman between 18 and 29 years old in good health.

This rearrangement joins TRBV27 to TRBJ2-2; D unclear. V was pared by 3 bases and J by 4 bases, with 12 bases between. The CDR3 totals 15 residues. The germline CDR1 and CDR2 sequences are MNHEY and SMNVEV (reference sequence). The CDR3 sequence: CASSFARRATGELFF. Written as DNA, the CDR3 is TGTGCCAGCAGTTTTGCGCGACGCGCCACCGGGGAGCTGTTTTTT.

This CDR3 is CASSFGVDNTEAFF. Here the CDR3 DNA reads TGTGCCAGCAGCTTCGGGGTCGACAACACTGAAGCTTTCTTT. The chain is built from TRBV7-9 and TRBJ1-1; no definite D call. Trimming stripped 3 bases from V and 2 bases from J, with 10 bases between. Germline CDR1 and CDR2: SEHNR and FQNEAQ (reference sequence). The length of the CDR3 is 14 residues. Variable domain in full (rest from reference TRBV7-9 and TRBJ1-1): DTGVSQNPRHKITKRGQNVTFRCDPISEHNRLYWYRQTLGQGPEFLTYFQNEAQLEKSRLLSDRFSAERPKGSFSTLEIQRTEQGDSAMYLCASSFGVDNTEAFFGQGTRLTVV.

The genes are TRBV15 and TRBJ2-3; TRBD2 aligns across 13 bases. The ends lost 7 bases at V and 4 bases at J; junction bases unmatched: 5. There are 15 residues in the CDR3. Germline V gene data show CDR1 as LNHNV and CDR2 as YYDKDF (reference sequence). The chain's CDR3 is CATTPGLAGADTQYF. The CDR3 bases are TGTGCCACCACTCCAGGACTAGCGGGGGCAGATACGCAGTATTTT.

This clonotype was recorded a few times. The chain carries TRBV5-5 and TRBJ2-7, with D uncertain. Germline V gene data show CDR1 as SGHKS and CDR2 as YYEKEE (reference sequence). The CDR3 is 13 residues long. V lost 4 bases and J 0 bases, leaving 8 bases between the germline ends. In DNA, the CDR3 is TGTGCCAGCAGCCGCGAGAGCTCCTACGAGCAGTACTTC. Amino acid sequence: CASSRESSYEQYF.

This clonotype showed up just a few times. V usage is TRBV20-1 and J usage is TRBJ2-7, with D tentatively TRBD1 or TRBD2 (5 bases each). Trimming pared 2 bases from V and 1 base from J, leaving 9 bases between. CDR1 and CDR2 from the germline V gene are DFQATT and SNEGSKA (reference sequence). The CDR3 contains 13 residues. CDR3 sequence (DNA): TGCAGTGCTAGAAGTTGGGGGTCCTACGAGCAGTACTTC. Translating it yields CSARSWGSYEQYF.

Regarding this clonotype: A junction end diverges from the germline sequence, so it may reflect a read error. CDR3 DNA sequence: TGCGCCAGCAGTGAAGGAGAGACCCAGTACTTC. Translating gives CASSEGETQYF. This sequence joins TRBV2 and TRBJ2-5; D gene unclear. Germline V lookup: CDR1 SNHLY, CDR2 FYNNEI. The length of the CDR3 is 11 residues.

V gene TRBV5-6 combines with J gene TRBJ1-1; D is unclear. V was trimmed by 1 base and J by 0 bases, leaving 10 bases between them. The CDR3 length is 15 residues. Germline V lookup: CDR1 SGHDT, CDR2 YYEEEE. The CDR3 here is CASSLSPGVNTEAFF. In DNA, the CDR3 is TGTGCCAGCAGCTTGTCTCCAGGAGTGAACACTGAAGCTTTCTTT.

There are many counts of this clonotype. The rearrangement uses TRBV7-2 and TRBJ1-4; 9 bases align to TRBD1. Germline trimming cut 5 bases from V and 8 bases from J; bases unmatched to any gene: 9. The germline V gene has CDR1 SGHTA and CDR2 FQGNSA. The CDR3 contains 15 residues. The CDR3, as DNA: TGTGCCAGCAGCCCACCGGGACAGGGTGGCGAAAAACTGTTTTTT. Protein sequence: CASSPPGQGGEKLFF.

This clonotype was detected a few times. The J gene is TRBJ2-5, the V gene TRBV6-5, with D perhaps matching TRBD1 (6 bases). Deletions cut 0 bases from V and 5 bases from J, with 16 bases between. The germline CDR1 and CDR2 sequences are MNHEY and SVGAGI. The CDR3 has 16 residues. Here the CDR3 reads CASSYSKQGRGETQYF. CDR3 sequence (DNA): TGTGCCAGCAGTTACTCGAAACAGGGACGAGGCGAGACCCAGTACTTC.